A selection of T cell receptor beta chains follows, all from one sample in a study of breast tumors, draining lymph nodes, adjacent tissues. One entry per CDR3 protein results from TCRdb running MiXCR on the multiplex PCR reads. The sample holds over 150,000 distinct CDR3 sequences, roughly 31% seen once. Sequenced: axillary lymph node tissue. These receptors were collected from a female donor with breast cancer. Some clones in this sample may be carry-over from other donors' samples. The CDR3 runs from the conserved cysteine through the conserved F or W. The D gene is left open where the match is weak. Not every row has a clone size; where given, it reads once, few, many or a size class.

V: TRBV15; size: -; D: TRBD1; J: TRBJ2-5; DNA: TGTGCCACCAGCAGCCCGGGACAGGGGTTCCAAGAGACCCAGTACTTC; CDR3: CATSSPGQGFQETQYF
V: TRBV7-8; size: many; D: -; J: TRBJ1-4; DNA: TGTGCCAGCAGCTTAGATCCAGGGTCTCATGAAAAACTGTTTTTT; CDR3: CASSLDPGSHEKLFF
V: TRBV5-6; size: many; D: -; J: TRBJ2-2; DNA: TGTGCCAGCAGCCTGGCGACGGGACCGAACACCGGGGAGCTGTTTTTT; CDR3: CASSLATGPNTGELFF
V: TRBV20-1; size: -; D: TRBD1; J: TRBJ1-1; DNA: TGCAGTGCCCCCAGTCTAGCAGGGGGCGAGGACACTGAAGCTTTCTTT; CDR3: CSAPSLAGGEDTEAFF
V: TRBV7-8; size: -; D: -; J: TRBJ1-5; DNA: TGTGCCAGCAGCCCTCCTCGCCGGGAGAAGGGTTACGAGCATTTT; CDR3: CASSPPRREKGYEHF
V: TRBV27; size: many; D: -; J: TRBJ2-2; DNA: TGTGCCAGCAGCCGACCGGGACTTAGCACCGGGGAGCTGTTTTTT; CDR3: CASSRPGLSTGELFF
V: TRBV10-1; size: few; D: -; J: TRBJ2-7; DNA: TGCGCCAGCAGCTCGACGAATTCCTACGAGCAGTACTTC; CDR3: CASSSTNSYEQYF
V: TRBV20-1; size: many; D: -; J: TRBJ2-7; DNA: TGCAGTGCTCCAACAGGATACGAGCAGTACTTC; CDR3: CSAPTGYEQYF
V: TRBV5-1; size: many; D: -; J: TRBJ1-4; DNA: TGCGCCAGCAGCCTTTCCGGTGGGGAAAAACTGTTTTTT; CDR3: CASSLSGGEKLFF
V: TRBV19; size: -; D: -; J: TRBJ1-2; DNA: TGTGCCAGCTGGGACGGAAAGAATGGCTACACCTTC; CDR3: CASWDGKNGYTF